The entry below gives a single TCR beta chain sequence along with its context. Its antigen is currently not known. Base qualities were left out, and no much larger clone turns up one base away. Sequencing used an Illumina NovaSeq 6000. TCRalpha and TCRbeta cDNA libraries were constructed by 5'RACE with constant-segment primers, with sample barcodes and unique molecular identifiers being introduced. Trizol reagent was used to extract RNA from every sample. Amplification of the libraries took two PCR steps, and the second step added a second sample barcode plus Illumina TruSeq adapters. Libraries were sequenced on an Illumina NovaSeq with 2 x 150 bp paired-end reads. Per the authors' processing: With migec v1.2.7, reads were demultiplexed and then collapsed into UMI-guided consensus sequences. Using mixcr v2.1.11, UMI consensuses were aligned to TRA and TRB V and J templates and then assembled into clonotypes. Clonotypes were classified as expanded or contracted when called significant by both edgeR and NoisET, with noise models trained on biological replicates. For edgeR calls, the thresholds were a false discovery rate-adjusted p below 0.01 and a log2 fold-change of 1. PCA with hierarchical clustering of max-normalized trajectories of the 1000 most abundant clonotypes was used as exploratory dynamics analysis. Separately sequenced CD4+ and CD8+ repertoires were used to assign a CD4 or CD8 phenotype to each responding clone. Using fastp at Q25 and MiXCR, TCRdb reprocessed the public reads and kept productive beta chains. A single entry per CDR3 protein holds the most common genes and DNA from its merged rows. The V and J calls shown here were made by TCRdb, not taken from the authors' results. Present in this sample are about 110,000 distinct CDR3 sequences, 22% of which were seen just once. Of the sample, around 41% falls within the top ten clones.

The CDR3 spans 14 residues, from the cysteine through the phenylalanine. The DNA shown is the 42-base CDR3, in frame from base 1. From the germline V gene (reference sequence), CDR1 is SGHNT and CDR2 is YYREEE. Germline trimming: 1 base from V, 7 bases from J; junction bases outside gene matches: 4. This entry is derived from a study of T-cell memory formation after mild COVID-19 (dated by TCRdb to the early 2020s). Regarding the complete study: TCR sequence clusters from the two donors were found to be largely donor specific. T-cell clones expanding and contracting after mild COVID-19 in a couple of donors were tracked by longitudinal TCRalpha and TCRbeta repertoire sequencing. The cohort comprised two young, previously healthy adult volunteers, one female and one male. Broad study findings and their caveats: Some responding clones were detected in pre-infection memory, suggesting pre-existing cross-reactive memory T cells joined the SARS-CoV-2 response. The second-wave clones that peaked on day 37 were not confirmed to be SARS-CoV-2 specific. Clones that contracted from day 15 to 85 showed balanced CD4/CD8 phenotypes, whereas a second wave of clones that expanded from day 15 to 37 leaned towards CD4+. Contracting CD4+ clones were found mainly in CM and EM memory subsets, while CD8+ clones were enriched in EMRA. Only a couple of mild cases were covered by the study, and larger cohorts that include severe cases with pre-infection samples were considered necessary.

Ficoll-Paque density gradient centrifugation was used to isolate PBMCs. Material: PBMCs or a T cell subset sorted from them (not recorded which). The source of this sequence is a man younger than 30 who had mild COVID-19 (a few samples of this study predate the infection). The sample titles of this study are shuffled in the database, so cell type and time point are left out; the donor was told from shared clones. The V gene is TRBV5-4 and the J gene is TRBJ2-2; TRBD2 fits 7 bases in the junction. The nucleotides are TGTGCCAGCAGCTTGCGAGGGGAGGGCGGGGAGCTGTTTTTT. It translates to CASSLRGEGGELFF.